The 27 T cell receptor beta chains reported below all come from one sample, sequenced in a study of T cell responses to AZD1222 COVID-19 vaccine. Clones were sequenced by immunoSEQ multiplex PCR, and TCRdb holds only the in-frame ones, with some missing. This table has 150,000 to 200,000 clones, about 90% appearing once. Material: peripheral blood, obtained on day 0 of AZD1222 vaccination. Source of these receptors: an adult in good health.

This chain uses TRBV27 with TRBJ1-6; 10 nucleotides align to TRBD1. Germline CDR1 and CDR2: MNHEY and SMNVEV (reference sequence). The V and J ends lost 6 bases and 9 bases, in that order; junction bases with no gene match: 5. CDR3 size: 14 residues. The CDR3 reads CASRVDRGLSPLHF. In DNA, the CDR3 is TGTGCCAGCAGGGTAGACAGGGGGCTTTCACCCCTCCACTTT.

This chain links TRBV7-8 with TRBJ1-1; the D is unclear. V lost 5 bases and J lost 7, with 14 bases in between. The germline gives CDR1 SGHVS, CDR2 FQNEAQ. The CDR3 spans 13 residues. Here the CDR3 reads CASSLREDVEAFF. The CDR3 region has the DNA TGTGCCAGCAGCCTTAGGGAAGACGTTGAAGCTTTCTTT.

The chain links TRBV9 to TRBJ1-6; D unclear. This CDR3 contains 18 residues. In germline, CDR1 is SGDLS, CDR2 YYNGEE. Trimming took off 0 bases at V and 0 bases at J, with 13 bases between the two ends. The CDR3 coding sequence is TGTGCCAGCAGCGTAGCTTCCGGGGTGAGCTCCTATAATTCACCCCTCCACTTT. This sequence encodes CASSVASGVSSYNSPLHF.

The chain couples TRBV28 to TRBJ1-4, with D hard to call. The germline V gene encodes CDR1 MDHEN and CDR2 SYDVKM. CDR3 length equals 16 residues. Trimming stripped 8 bases from V and 4 bases from J, with 20 bases between. In nucleotides, the CDR3 is TGTGCCAGCGGCCCACCTCGGGTAGGGATTAATGAAAAACTGTTTTTT. Translating gives CASGPPRVGINEKLFF.

V is TRBV4-2 and J is TRBJ1-5; D is perhaps TRBD1 (5 bases). This CDR3 is 17 amino acids long. Germline values: CDR1 LGHNA, CDR2 YNFKEQ. With 0 bases removed from V and 3 bases from J, the gap between germline ends came to 15 bases. The CDR3 DNA sequence: TGTGCCAGCAGCCAAGATTTCGGAAGACAGTTCAATCAGCCCCAGCATTTT. Its protein is CASSQDFGRQFNQPQHF.

CDR3 bases: TGTGCCTCCTCTTCGATTAATAATTCACCCCTCCACTTT. Translation: CASSSINNSPLHF. V gene TRBV12-3 or TRBV12-4 combines with J gene TRBJ1-6; no reliable D call. The CDR3 contains 13 residues. Trimming pared 11 bases from V and 5 bases from J, leaving 13 bases between.

J is TRBJ2-7 and V is TRBV30; 9 bases are shared with TRBD1. The length of the CDR3 is 13 residues. V shed 3 bases and J 4 bases; nucleotides not matched to a gene: 4. Germline V gives CDR1 GTSNPN, CDR2 SVGIG (reference sequence). Here the CDR3 reads CAWSPGQGYEQYF. The CDR3 DNA reads as TGTGCCTGGAGCCCGGGACAGGGATACGAGCAGTACTTC.

The V and J genes are TRBV7-9 and TRBJ1-5; D is perhaps TRBD1 (5 bases). Trimming removed 7 bases at V and 5 bases at J, with 12 bases between. Looked up from germline, CDR1 is SEHNR and CDR2 is FQNEAQ (reference sequence). The CDR3 consists of 13 residues. Here the CDR3 DNA reads TGTGCCAGCACGGATTGGGGGGATCAGCCCCAGCATTTT. It encodes CASTDWGDQPQHF.

This chain uses TRBV5-1 with TRBJ2-1, with a weak D call TRBD2 (5 bases). This CDR3 spans 15 amino acids. From germline, CDR1 is SGHRS and CDR2 YFSETQ. Trimming left V 4 bases short and J 3 bases short, with 14 bases between. CDR3 residues: CASSPLAGSYNEQFF. DNA for the CDR3: TGCGCCAGCAGCCCTCTGGCGGGCAGCTACAATGAGCAGTTCTTC.

The chain joins TRBV19 to TRBJ2-1, with 7 bases matching TRBD1. The CDR3 is 14 residues long. Germline-derived CDR1 and CDR2 are LNHDA and SQIVND (reference sequence). With 1 base clipped from V and 8 bases from J, the junction kept 5 bases outside the gene matches. The CDR3: CASSIGRGPYEQFF. As DNA, the CDR3 is TGTGCCAGTAGTATAGGTAGGGGGCCCTATGAGCAGTTCTTC.

The J gene is TRBJ1-5, the V gene TRBV18; a possible D gene is TRBD1 (5 bases). The CDR3 is 13 amino acids. CDR1 and CDR2 from the germline V gene are KGHSH and LQKENI. Trimming left V 6 bases short and J 5 bases short, with 11 bases between. CDR3 DNA: TGTGCCAGCTCGAAGGGGAGGGATCAGCCCCAGCATTTT. As protein: CASSKGRDQPQHF.

The chain is built from TRBV6-4 and TRBJ2-2; 8 positions match TRBD2. CDR1 and CDR2 from the germline V gene are MRHNA and SNTAGT. The CDR3 sequence is 17 residues long. J lost 3 bases, V lost 3 bases, and 9 bases had no gene match. As DNA, the CDR3 is TGTGCCAGCAGTGAGGCTAGCGGGCGATACTACACCGGGGAGCTGTTTTTT. Amino acids: CASSEASGRYYTGELFF.

The chain recombines TRBV28 with TRBJ2-1, with TRBD1 identical over 8 bases. This CDR3 contains 15 residues. After removal of 3 bases from V and 7 bases from J, the junction contained 8 bases not matched to a gene. Germline V gives CDR1 MDHEN, CDR2 SYDVKM. The CDR3 DNA is TGTGCCAGCAGTTTCTCCGGACAGGGCGAAAATGAGCAGTTCTTC. It encodes CASSFSGQGENEQFF.

The chain is built from TRBV5-1 and TRBJ2-1; TRBD2 matches 11 bases. The CDR3 runs 16 residues. CDR1 and CDR2 from the germline V gene are SGHRS and YFSETQ. V was clipped by 6 bases and J by 11 bases; unmatched bases: 16. The CDR3 DNA reads TGCGCCAGCACAGAGACTAGCGGGGAGCAGGGTGCGCAGCAGTTCTTC. Translation: CASTETSGEQGAQQFF.

The V call is TRBV4-1, the J call TRBJ1-3; a possible D gene is TRBD1 (5 bases). Per the germline V gene, CDR1 is MGHRA and CDR2 is YSYEKL. The CDR3 is made up of 14 amino acids. The germline V and J ends were trimmed by 4 bases and 3 bases, with 10 bases remaining between them. The chain's CDR3 is CASSPTGIGNTIYF. The CDR3 nucleotides are TGCGCCAGCAGCCCTACAGGAATTGGAAACACCATATATTTT.

CDR3 in amino acids: CASSSRQGWGEQFF. The CDR3 nucleotides read TGCGCCAGCAGCTCGCGACAGGGCTGGGGTGAGCAGTTCTTC. The genes are TRBV5-1 and TRBJ2-1, with TRBD1 matching 7 bases. Germline V gene lookup returns CDR1 SGHRS and CDR2 YFSETQ. V was clipped by 3 bases and J by 9 bases; unmatched bases: 9. The CDR3 length is 14 residues.

This rearrangement joins TRBV9 to TRBJ2-3; TRBD2 is a possible D gene (6 bases). The CDR3 contains 15 residues. V dropped 3 bases and J dropped 6 bases, with 17 bases sitting between them. CDR1 SGDLS and CDR2 YYNGEE come from the germline V gene. As DNA, the CDR3 is TGTGCCAGCAGCGCCGGCAGGAGGGGTGGCGATACGCAGTATTTT. This translates into CASSAGRRGGDTQYF.

The V call is TRBV4-2, the J call TRBJ2-2; D is undetermined. Germline CDR1 reads LGHNA; CDR2 reads YNFKEQ. Trimming took 4 bases from V and 0 from J, leaving 9 bases between them. The CDR3 totals 15 residues. The CDR3 reads CASSLSTPNTGELFF. DNA of the CDR3: TGTGCCAGCAGCCTCAGTACACCGAACACCGGGGAGCTGTTTTTT.

This chain joins TRBV5-1 and TRBJ1-3; perhaps TRBD1 as D (5 bases). The germline V gene encodes CDR1 SGHRS and CDR2 YFSETQ. Trimming left V 4 bases short and J 0 bases short, with 11 bases between. This CDR3 is built from 15 residues. CDR3 residues: CASSAGTTSGNTIYF. CDR3 coding DNA: TGCGCCAGCAGCGCCGGGACCACCTCTGGAAACACCATATATTTT.

Concerning this clone: The same CDR3 arises from other DNA sequences in this sample as well. V usage is TRBV27 and J usage is TRBJ1-2; no clear D. Germline CDR1 reads MNHEY; CDR2 reads SMNVEV (reference sequence). The CDR3 is 14 residues long. V was pared by 3 bases and J by 4 bases, with 12 bases between. The CDR3: CASSFGGQSYGYTF. Written as DNA, the CDR3 is TGTGCCAGCAGTTTCGGAGGGCAGAGCTATGGCTACACCTTC.

V gene TRBV5-8 combines with J gene TRBJ1-5, with TRBD1 identical over 8 bases. V shed 4 bases, J shed 10 bases, and the junction held 16 bases outside the gene matches. There are 16 residues in the CDR3. Germline V gene lookup returns CDR1 SGHTS and CDR2 YDEGEE. CDR3 nucleotide sequence: TGTGCCAGCAGCACCCACTCCGGGACAGGTTCAGTACCCCAGCATTTT. It codes for CASSTHSGTGSVPQHF.

The V and J genes are TRBV18 and TRBJ2-1; D may be TRBD2 (5 bases). This CDR3 comprises 15 residues. Trimming stripped 2 bases from V and 4 bases from J, with 12 bases between. Germline V gene lookup returns CDR1 KGHSH and CDR2 LQKENI. The DNA for the CDR3 is TGTGCCAGCTCACCAGAGGGCAGGACGTACAATGAGCAGTTCTTC. Residues: CASSPEGRTYNEQFF.

DNA of the CDR3: TGTGCCAGCTCACCTAGCGACCAAGAGACCCAGTACTTC. It translates to CASSPSDQETQYF. The J gene is TRBJ2-5, the V gene TRBV18; a weak D match, TRBD2 (5 bases). Germline assignment: CDR1 KGHSH and CDR2 LQKENI. Deletions cut 3 bases from V and 0 bases from J, with 5 bases between. The CDR3 runs to 13 residues.

CDR3 sequence (DNA): TGTGCCAGTAGTATAGTAATGGGTTTGGACAAAAACATTCAGTACTTC. This translates into CASSIVMGLDKNIQYF. V gene TRBV19 combines with J gene TRBJ2-4; the D is unclear. This CDR3 is built from 16 residues. Germline V gene data show CDR1 as LNHDA and CDR2 as SQIVND (reference sequence). Trimming removed 1 base from V and 3 bases from J, with 13 bases in between.

The J gene is TRBJ2-5, the V gene TRBV30, with 7 nucleotides matching TRBD2. Trimming removed 5 bases from V and 5 bases from J; junction bases left unmatched: 8. The CDR3 extends over 13 amino acids. Germline CDR1 is GTSNPN and CDR2 is SVGIG (reference sequence). The CDR3 spells CAWGEGSVETQYF. CDR3 DNA: TGTGCCTGGGGGGAGGGTTCGGTGGAGACCCAGTACTTC.

The CDR3 protein is CASSPPSGRYGGLPEKLFF. The CDR3 region has the DNA TGTGCCAGCTCACCACCGTCAGGACGTTATGGGGGGTTGCCGGAAAAACTGTTTTTT. The V gene is TRBV18, the J gene TRBJ1-4, with a possible D match to TRBD1 (5 bases). The CDR3 length is 19 residues. The germline V gene has CDR1 KGHSH and CDR2 LQKENI. V dropped 0 bases and J dropped 8 bases, with 25 bases sitting between them.

J is TRBJ2-6 and V is TRBV4-1; perhaps TRBD1 as D (6 bases). This CDR3 has 18 residues. V dropped 0 bases and J dropped 4 bases, with 16 bases sitting between them. The V gene's germline CDR1 is MGHRA and CDR2 YSYEKL. The CDR3 loop reads CASSQEPDRSTGANVLTF. The CDR3 DNA follows: TGCGCCAGCAGCCAAGAGCCCGACAGGTCAACCGGGGCCAACGTCCTGACTTTC.